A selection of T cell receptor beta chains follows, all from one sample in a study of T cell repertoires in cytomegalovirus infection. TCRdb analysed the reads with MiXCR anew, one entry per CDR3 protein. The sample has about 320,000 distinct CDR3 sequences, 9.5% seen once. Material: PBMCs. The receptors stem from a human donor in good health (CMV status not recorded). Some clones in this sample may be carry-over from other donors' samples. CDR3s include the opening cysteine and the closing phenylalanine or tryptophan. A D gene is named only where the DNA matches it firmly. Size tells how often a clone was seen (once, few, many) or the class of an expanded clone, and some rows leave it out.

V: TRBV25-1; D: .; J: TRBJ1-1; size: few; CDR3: CASSEGGTEAFF; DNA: TGTGCCAGCAGTGAAGGGGGAACTGAAGCTTTCTTT
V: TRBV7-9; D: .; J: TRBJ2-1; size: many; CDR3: CASSLRQKYSNEQFF; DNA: TGTGCCAGCAGCTTACGGCAGAAATACTCCAATGAGCAGTTCTTC
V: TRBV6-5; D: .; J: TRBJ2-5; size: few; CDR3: CASSATMGETQYF; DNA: TGTGCCAGCAGTGCGACTATGGGAGAGACCCAGTACTTC
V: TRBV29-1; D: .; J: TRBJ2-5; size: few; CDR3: CSGETGSGSETQYF; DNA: TGCAGCGGGGAAACAGGGTCGGGTTCGGAGACCCAGTACTTC
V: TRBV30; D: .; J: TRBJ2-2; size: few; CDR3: CAWSVRILSPGELFF; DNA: TGTGCCTGGAGTGTAAGAATACTTAGCCCCGGGGAGCTGTTTTTT
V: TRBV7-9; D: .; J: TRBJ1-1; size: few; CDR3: CASSLDSGDDEAFF; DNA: TGTGCCAGCAGCTTAGATTCAGGGGACGATGAAGCTTTCTTT
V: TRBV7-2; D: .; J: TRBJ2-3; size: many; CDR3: CASSLAVRGDTQYF; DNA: TGTGCCAGCAGCTTAGCCGTCCGAGGAGATACGCAGTATTTT
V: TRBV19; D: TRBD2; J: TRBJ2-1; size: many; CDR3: CASSILAGGTSEQFF; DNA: TGTGCCAGTAGTATTCTAGCGGGAGGAACAAGTGAGCAGTTCTTC
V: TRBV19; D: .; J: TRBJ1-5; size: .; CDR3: CASTPLGGGSQPQHF; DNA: TGTGCCAGTACCCCGCTTGGGGGAGGGAGTCAGCCCCAGCATTTT
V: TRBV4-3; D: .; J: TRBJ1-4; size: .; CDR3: CASSQDWERGVREKLFF; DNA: TGCGCCAGCAGCCAAGATTGGGAGCGGGGTGTGAGGGAAAAACTGTTTTTT
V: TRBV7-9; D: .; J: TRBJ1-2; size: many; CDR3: CASSLGGGVGTRYGYTF; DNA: TGTGCCAGCAGCTTAGGAGGAGGTGTAGGGACTAGATATGGCTACACCTTC
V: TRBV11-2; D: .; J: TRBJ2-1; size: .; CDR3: CASRVPGSKNEQFF; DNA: TGTGCCAGCAGAGTCCCAGGGTCGAAGAATGAGCAGTTCTTC
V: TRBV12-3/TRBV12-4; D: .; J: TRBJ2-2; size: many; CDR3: CASSLINTGELFF; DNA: TGTGCCAGCAGTTTAATTAACACCGGGGAGCTGTTTTTT
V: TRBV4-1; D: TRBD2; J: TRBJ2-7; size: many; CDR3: CASSLRTSATYEQYF; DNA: TGCGCCAGCAGCCTGAGGACTAGCGCGACCTACGAGCAGTACTTC
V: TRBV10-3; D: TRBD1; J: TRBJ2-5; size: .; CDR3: CAISDGTGVRETQYF; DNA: TGTGCCATCAGTGACGGGACAGGGGTCCGGGAGACCCAGTACTTC
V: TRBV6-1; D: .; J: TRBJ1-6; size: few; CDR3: CASGEGRLNSPLHF; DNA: TGTGCCAGCGGGGAAGGGCGGCTAAATTCACCCCTCCACTTT
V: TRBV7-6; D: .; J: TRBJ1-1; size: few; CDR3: CASSFHRDTEAFF; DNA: TGTGCCAGCAGCTTTCACCGGGACACTGAAGCTTTCTTT
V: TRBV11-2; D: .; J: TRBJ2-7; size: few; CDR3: CASSLDGRAAYEQYF; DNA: TGTGCCAGCAGCTTAGATGGGAGAGCAGCCTACGAGCAGTACTTC
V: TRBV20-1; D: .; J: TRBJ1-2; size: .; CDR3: CSASREAGYGYTF; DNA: TGCAGTGCTTCCAGGGAGGCCGGCTATGGCTACACCTTC
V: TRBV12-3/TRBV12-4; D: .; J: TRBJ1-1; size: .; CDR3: CASALVQSPAFF; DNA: TGTGCCAGCGCCCTCGTACAGTCTCCAGCTTTCTTT
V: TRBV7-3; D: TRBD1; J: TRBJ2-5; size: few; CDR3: CASSAWTGQETQYF; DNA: TGTGCCAGCAGCGCCTGGACAGGGCAAGAGACCCAGTACTTC
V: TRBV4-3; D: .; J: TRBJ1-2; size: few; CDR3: CASSPDRQLNYGYTF; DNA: TGCGCCAGCAGCCCGGACAGACAATTAAACTATGGCTACACCTTC
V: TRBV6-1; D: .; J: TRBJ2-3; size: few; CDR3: CASSSRPRGFGTDTQYF; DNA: TGTGCCAGCAGTTCGCGACCTCGGGGTTTCGGCACAGATACGCAGTATTTT
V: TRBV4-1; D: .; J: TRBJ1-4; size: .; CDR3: CASSRSGGPTNEKLFF; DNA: TGCGCCAGCAGCCGGTCGGGCGGCCCAACTAATGAAAAACTGTTTTTT
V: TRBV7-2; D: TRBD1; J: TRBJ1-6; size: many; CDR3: CASSLAGTGRNSPLHF; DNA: TGTGCCAGCAGCTTAGCGGGGACAGGGCGTAATTCACCCCTCCACTTT
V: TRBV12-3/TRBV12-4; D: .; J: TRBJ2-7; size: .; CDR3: CASSFTGPSYEQYF; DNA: TGTGCCAGCAGTTTCACAGGACCTTCCTACGAGCAGTACTTC
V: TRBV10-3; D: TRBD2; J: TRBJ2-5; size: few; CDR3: CASLSGGAETQYF; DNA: TGTGCCTCCCTTAGCGGGGGGGCGGAGACCCAGTACTTC
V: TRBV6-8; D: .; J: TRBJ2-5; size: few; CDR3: CASSSEWTETQYF; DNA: TGTGCCAGCAGTTCCGAGTGGACAGAGACCCAGTACTTC
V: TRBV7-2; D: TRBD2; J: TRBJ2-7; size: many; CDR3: CASSWAGDYEQYF; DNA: TGTGCCAGCAGTTGGGCGGGGGATTACGAGCAGTACTTC
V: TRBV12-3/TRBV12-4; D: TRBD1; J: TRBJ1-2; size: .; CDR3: CASRGQGEGYGYTF; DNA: TGTGCCAGCAGGGGACAGGGGGAGGGCTATGGCTACACCTTC
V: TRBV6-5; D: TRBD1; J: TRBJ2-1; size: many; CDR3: CASSYSLEGTGAYNSQFF; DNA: TGTGCCAGCAGTTACTCGTTGGAAGGGACAGGGGCGTATAATTCGCAGTTCTTC